This T cell receptor beta chain derives from a study of T cell responses to AZD1222 COVID-19 vaccine. The table came from immunoSEQ multiplex PCR; TCRdb's copy has only in-frame clones and leaves some out. The sample lists about 110,000 clones; roughly 90% were seen once. With V trimmed by 8 bases and J by 8 bases, 19 bases remained unmatched. CDR3 length: 18 amino acids. Germline assignment: CDR1 GTSNPN and CDR2 SVGIG (reference sequence). The V and J genes are TRBV30 and TRBJ2-1; the match to TRBD2 covers 15 bases. The sample consisted of peripheral blood, taken 28 days after the second AZD1222 dose. This clonotype was sampled from an adult who received the AZD1222 COVID-19 vaccine. The CDR3 reads CAGKGLAGGKWGVDEQFF. CDR3 nucleotides: TGTGCCGGCAAGGGACTAGCGGGAGGAAAGTGGGGTGTGGATGAGCAGTTCTTC.